A single sample is the source of the 7 T cell receptor beta chains below, sequenced in a study of blood T cell repertoires in COVID-19. Here immunoSEQ multiplex PCR was the method, and the copy in TCRdb shows in-frame clones only, minus some. Of approximately 91,000 clones detected, roughly nine tenths appear once; the ten largest clones hold approximately 5%. Sequenced: peripheral blood. The receptors were gathered from a man in his 70s with acute or convalescent COVID-19.

The genes are TRBV30 and TRBJ1-6; TRBD1 is a possible D gene (6 bases). Germline values: CDR1 GTSNPN, CDR2 SVGIG (reference sequence). Trimming took 1 base from V and 14 from J, leaving 18 bases between them. CDR3 size: 14 residues. The CDR3 sequence: CAWSADSEFSTLHF. The CDR3 coding sequence is TGTGCCTGGAGTGCGGACAGCGAATTCTCGACCCTCCACTTT.

The CDR3 nucleotides read TGTGCCAGCAGTTTGGGGGGGGCGAGGGGAGAGACCCAGTACTTC. Its translation: CASSLGGARGETQYF. The V call is TRBV28, the J call TRBJ2-5; D possibly corresponds to TRBD2 (7 bases). The CDR3 runs to 15 residues. CDR1 and CDR2 (germline): MDHEN, SYDVKM. V lost 3 bases and J lost 4, with 15 bases in between.

The genes are TRBV5-4 and TRBJ2-1, with unresolved D. Germline CDR1 reads SGHNT; CDR2 reads YYREEE (reference sequence). Between the trimmed V and J ends, which lost 4 bases and 0 bases, there was a span of 11 bases. There are 15 residues in the CDR3. The CDR3 region is CASSPTRFSYNEQFF. CDR3 in DNA: TGTGCCAGCAGCCCCACAAGATTCTCCTACAATGAGCAGTTCTTC.

A few counts support this clone. V and J are TRBV6-5 and TRBJ1-1; 11 bases match TRBD1. Trimming at V came to 5 bases and at J to 6 bases, leaving 2 bases not matched to a gene. CDR1 MNHEY and CDR2 SVGAGI come from the germline V gene. The length of the CDR3 is 13 residues. DNA for the CDR3: TGTGCCAGCAGTAGGGACAGGGGGGCTGAAGCTTTCTTT. Protein sequence: CASSRDRGAEAFF.

V usage is TRBV5-1 and J usage is TRBJ1-2; TRBD1 aligns across 9 bases. The ends lost 1 base at V and 3 bases at J; junction bases unmatched: 1. Germline values: CDR1 SGHRS, CDR2 YFSETQ. CDR3 length equals 14 residues. The CDR3, as DNA: TGCGCCAGCAGCTTGTGGACAGGGGACTATGGCTACACCTTC. This translates into CASSLWTGDYGYTF.

The chain couples TRBV3-1 (or the pseudogene TRBV3-2) to TRBJ1-2; a weak D match, TRBD1 (6 bases). CDR3 length: 12 amino acids. V lost 2 bases and J lost 5, with 6 bases in between. CDR1 is LGHDT and CDR2 is YNNKEL in the germline V gene (reference sequence). CDR3 sequence: CASSQRGYGYTF. In DNA, the CDR3 is TGTGCCAGCAGCCAAAGGGGGTATGGCTACACCTTC.

The chain recombines TRBV2 with TRBJ2-5, with TRBD2 identical over 7 bases. V lost 8 bases to trimming and J lost 5 bases; unmatched junction nucleotides: 8. Germline V gene lookup returns CDR1 SNHLY and CDR2 FYNNEI. The CDR3 is 13 amino acids. CDR3 protein: CASLRGVQETQYF. CDR3 bases: TGTGCCAGCCTCCGGGGGGTCCAGGAGACCCAGTACTTC. The entire variable domain, with the rest obtained from reference TRBV2 and TRBJ2-5, is as follows: EPEVTQTPSHQVTQMGQEVILRCVPISNHLYFYWYRQILGQKVEFLVSFYNNEISEKSEIFDDQFSVERPDGSNFTLKIRSTKLEDSAMYFCASLRGVQETQYFGPGTRLLVL.